This section outlines one T cell receptor beta chain sequence together with its context. Using immunoSEQ multiplex PCR, the repertoire was profiled, and TCRdb retains in-frame clones only, with some absent. The sample lists 2.3 million or so clones; more than 85% were seen once. These data come from a study of shared clonotypes between healthy human individuals. The sample comprised naive CD4+ T cells from PBMCs. The subset here: CD45RA+ positively selected. The TCR originated in a man aged 18 to 30 in good health. Some clones in this sample may be carry-over from other donors' samples.

CDR3 sequence (DNA): TGTGCCTGGAGACCCCTCGTGGGGACAGGAGGAAACACCATATATTTT. It is translated as CAWRPLVGTGGNTIYF. V usage is TRBV30 and J usage is TRBJ1-3; 8 nucleotides match TRBD1. The V gene end was trimmed by 3 bases and the J gene end by 4 bases; junction bases not matched to a gene: 11. CDR3 length equals 16 residues. CDR1 GTSNPN and CDR2 SVGIG come from the germline V gene (reference sequence).